A selection of T cell receptor beta chains follows, all from one sample in a study of CD8+ T cells in alopecia areata. The assay was immunoSEQ multiplex PCR, and TCRdb's table has in-frame clones only and misses some. The sample yields 150,000 to 200,000 clones, roughly three fifths seen once. The specimen was CD4+ T cells sorted from blood, collected at roughly week 49, from a patient treated with tofacitinib. These receptors were taken from a human donor with alopecia areata. Each CDR3 is given with its conserved first and last residue. Fields, in order: D gene, V gene, J gene, clone size, CDR3 protein, CDR3 DNA. A D gene is named only where the DNA matches it firmly. Clone size is not always given. Where it is, it says once, few, many or a class for expanded clones.

d_call: NA; v_call: TRBV5-1; j_call: TRBJ1-6; clone_size: NA; cdr3_aa: CASNRDSNSPLHF; cdr3_nt: TGCGCCAGCAACCGGGACTCAAATTCACCCCTCCACTTT
d_call: NA; v_call: TRBV2; j_call: TRBJ2-6; clone_size: NA; cdr3_aa: CASSVGPGANVLTF; cdr3_nt: TGTGCCAGCAGCGTAGGGCCTGGGGCCAACGTCCTGACTTTC
d_call: NA; v_call: TRBV2; j_call: TRBJ2-3; clone_size: NA; cdr3_aa: CASRSVRGDTQYF; cdr3_nt: TGTGCCAGCCGGAGCGTCAGGGGAGATACGCAGTATTTT
d_call: NA; v_call: TRBV29-1; j_call: TRBJ1-4; clone_size: NA; cdr3_aa: CSVEEAGLKGEKLFF; cdr3_nt: TGCAGCGTTGAAGAAGCGGGGTTAAAAGGGGAAAAACTGTTTTTT
d_call: TRBD2; v_call: TRBV30; j_call: TRBJ2-1; clone_size: NA; cdr3_aa: CAWNSGLAGLYEQFF; cdr3_nt: TGTGCCTGGAATTCCGGGCTAGCGGGGTTATATGAGCAGTTCTTC
d_call: NA; v_call: TRBV29-1; j_call: TRBJ2-1; clone_size: NA; cdr3_aa: CSVEENSSYNEQFF; cdr3_nt: TGCAGCGTTGAAGAGAATAGCTCCTACAATGAGCAGTTCTTC
d_call: NA; v_call: TRBV19; j_call: TRBJ1-2; clone_size: NA; cdr3_aa: CARGEANYGYTF; cdr3_nt: TGTGCCAGGGGGGAGGCTAACTATGGCTACACCTTC
d_call: TRBD2; v_call: TRBV29-1; j_call: TRBJ2-1; clone_size: NA; cdr3_aa: CSVAVRGGAEEQFF; cdr3_nt: TGCAGCGTTGCTGTTCGCGGGGGGGCCGAAGAGCAGTTCTTC
d_call: NA; v_call: TRBV9; j_call: TRBJ1-1; clone_size: once; cdr3_aa: CASSVDDGTEAFF; cdr3_nt: TGTGCCAGCAGCGTAGACGATGGGACTGAAGCTTTCTTT
d_call: NA; v_call: TRBV7-2; j_call: TRBJ2-6; clone_size: NA; cdr3_aa: CASSLAHGASSGANVLTF; cdr3_nt: TGTGCCAGCAGCTTAGCGCATGGAGCAAGCTCTGGGGCCAACGTCCTGACTTTC